Each of the 28 T cell receptor beta chains below was sequenced from the same sample in a study of cytomegalovirus exposure and HLA in healthy donors. It was with 60 Vbeta and 13 Jbeta primers that the PCR ran. Repertoires were generated with immunoSEQ multiplex PCR, while TCRdb's copy carries only in-frame clones and drops some. Among 90,000 or so clones, roughly 80% were seen once, and the ten largest hold about 32%. Specimen: PBMCs. The receptors were gathered from a man aged 45 to 65 in good health and CMV-seropositive.

The chain employs TRBV5-4 and TRBJ2-5; 8 positions match TRBD2. The germline V gene encodes CDR1 SGHNT and CDR2 YYREEE (reference sequence). This CDR3 is 14 amino acids long. The trim removed 7 bases at V and 5 bases at J, leaving 10 bases unmatched. This CDR3 reads CASQAGDEWETQYF. CDR3 DNA sequence: TGTGCCAGCCAAGCGGGAGATGAGTGGGAGACCCAGTACTTC.

This chain joins TRBV10-3 and TRBJ2-2, with D possibly TRBD2 on 6 matching bases. Deletions cut 8 bases from V and 8 bases from J, with 12 bases between. In germline, CDR1 is ENHRY, CDR2 SYGVKD. The length of the CDR3 is 12 residues. In nucleotides, the CDR3 is TGTGCCATCTCTGGGGGGTCAGGGGAGCTGTTTTTT. This gives the protein CAISGGSGELFF.

The chain carries TRBV27 and TRBJ2-7; 9 bases agree with TRBD1. V trimming: 2 bases; J trimming: 10 bases; junction bases outside the gene matches: 12. Germline loops: CDR1 MNHEY, CDR2 SMNVEV (reference sequence). This CDR3 region has 15 residues. The CDR3 sequence is CASSLPPGQGKGQYF. CDR3 DNA: TGTGCCAGCAGTTTACCCCCGGGACAGGGAAAAGGACAGTACTTC.

The count of this clone is one. The J gene is TRBJ2-7, the V gene TRBV5-1; 10 positions agree with TRBD1. In germline, CDR1 is SGHRS, CDR2 YFSETQ. The CDR3 consists of 15 residues. Trimming removed 3 bases from V and 4 bases from J; junction bases left unmatched: 7. CDR3 loop: CASSWGQGPSYEQYF. The CDR3 DNA sequence: TGCGCCAGCAGCTGGGGACAGGGGCCTTCTTACGAGCAGTACTTC.

Here the CDR3 reads CATSREGTGGTDTQYF. CDR3 in DNA: TGTGCCACCAGCAGAGAAGGGACAGGGGGCACAGATACGCAGTATTTT. The V call is TRBV15, the J call TRBJ2-3; 10 nucleotides line up with TRBD1. There are 16 residues in the CDR3. The germline V gene has CDR1 LNHNV and CDR2 YYDKDF (reference sequence). V was pared by 0 bases and J by 1 base, with 1 base of the junction left unmatched.

The rearrangement links TRBV5-1 to TRBJ2-5; perhaps TRBD2 as D (5 bases). Trimming removed 4 bases from V and 5 bases from J, with 12 bases in between. CDR1 and CDR2 (germline): SGHRS, YFSETQ. CDR3 size: 13 residues. CDR3 in DNA: TGCGCCAGCAGCCGCGGCGGGCGGGAGACCCAGTACTTC. It is translated as CASSRGGRETQYF.

On this clone itself: Germline is not matched at one junction end, which may reflect a read error. The rearrangement joins TRBV2 to TRBJ2-6; 7 positions match TRBD2. The CDR3 runs 17 residues. CDR1 is SNHLY and CDR2 is FYNNEI in the germline V gene. The CDR3 reads CASTGREAHSGANGLTF. As DNA, the CDR3 is TGTGCCAGCACAGGGAGGGAAGCCCACTCTGGGGCCAACGGCCTGACTTTC.

Here the CDR3 DNA reads TGTGCCAGCAGCTTAGCAGGGAGAAACACTGAAGCTTTCTTT. Its protein product is CASSLAGRNTEAFF. J is TRBJ1-1 and V is TRBV7-2, with D unclear. In germline, CDR1 is SGHTA, CDR2 FQGNSA. The V gene lost 0 bases and the J gene lost 2 bases, with 7 bases spanning the gap. The CDR3 sequence is 14 residues long.

This clone was recorded once. The rearrangement links TRBV7-2 to TRBJ2-1; D is perhaps TRBD2 (6 bases). The V and J ends lost 7 bases and 6 bases respectively, with 22 bases between them. This CDR3 spans 16 amino acids. Germline V gives CDR1 SGHTA, CDR2 FQGNSA. The CDR3 DNA follows: TGTGCCAGCACCCCCTTCTGGGGGGAGGCGGTCAATGAGCAGTTCTTC. It encodes CASTPFWGEAVNEQFF. The complete variable domain, with remaining parts taken from reference TRBV7-2 and TRBJ2-1, reads GAGVSQSPSNKVTEKGKDVELRCDPISGHTALYWYRQSLGQGLEFLIYFQGNSAPDKSGLPSDRFSAERTGGSVSTLTIQRTQQEDSAVYLCASTPFWGEAVNEQFFGPGTRLTVL.

This chain links TRBV7-9 with TRBJ2-7; unclear D gene. Germline V gene data show CDR1 as SEHNR and CDR2 as FQNEAQ (reference sequence). The V end lost 0 bases, the J end lost 4 bases, and 7 bases lay between the germline ends. This CDR3 comprises 13 residues. CDR3 bases: TGTGCCAGCAGCTTAGCCGTCGCGTACGAGCAGTACTTC. Encoded protein: CASSLAVAYEQYF.

This chain joins TRBV27 and TRBJ2-5; no firm D call. This CDR3 region has 11 residues. Looked up from germline, CDR1 is MNHEY and CDR2 is SMNVEV (reference sequence). Trimming stripped 5 bases from V and 3 bases from J, with 4 bases between. The CDR3 sequence: CASSIKETQYF. CDR3 sequence (DNA): TGTGCCAGCAGTATAAAAGAGACCCAGTACTTC.

The rearrangement links TRBV5-5 to TRBJ2-7; 10 nucleotides align to TRBD2. The CDR3 contains 14 residues. The ends lost 2 bases at V and 4 bases at J; junction bases unmatched: 3. In germline, CDR1 is SGHKS, CDR2 YYEKEE (reference sequence). The CDR3 spells CASSFLAGAYEQYF. The DNA for the CDR3 is TGTGCCAGCAGCTTTCTAGCGGGGGCATACGAGCAGTACTTC.

The V call is TRBV4-3, the J call TRBJ2-1; weak D call: TRBD2 (5 bases). CDR1 and CDR2 (germline): LGHNA, YSLEER. Between the trimmed V and J ends, which lost 1 base and 5 bases, there was a span of 9 bases. The CDR3 totals 14 residues. CDR3 in DNA: TGCGCCAGCAGCCAAGGGACTGCTAACAATGAGCAGTTCTTC. Translation: CASSQGTANNEQFF.

This clone appeared a few times. One junction end does not reproduce the germline sequence, and a read error may be involved. As DNA, the CDR3 is TGCGCCAGCAGCCAAGATCGCGCCCTGATTTCCTACGAGCAGTACTTC. The encoded protein is CASSQDRALISYEQYF. V usage is TRBV11-2 and J usage is TRBJ2-7; D unresolved. Germline CDR1 and CDR2: SGHAT and FQNNGV. The CDR3 contains 16 residues.

This clone was seen only once. The chain links TRBV18 to TRBJ1-1; 7 bases map to TRBD1. The V and J ends lost 6 bases and 4 bases, in that order; junction bases with no gene match: 5. Germline CDR1 is KGHSH and CDR2 is LQKENI. The CDR3 runs to 13 residues. In DNA form, the CDR3 reads TGTGCCAGCTCCCAGGGGGATGGCACTGAAGCTTTCTTT. Its protein is CASSQGDGTEAFF.

V and J are TRBV18 and TRBJ2-1, with 8 bases lining up with TRBD2. The CDR3 length is 18 residues. V lost 1 base, J lost 4 bases, and 12 bases stayed unmatched. Germline assignment: CDR1 KGHSH and CDR2 LQKENI. CDR3 sequence reads: CASSPQLGGRPEYNEQFF. CDR3 DNA: TGTGCCAGCTCACCACAGTTAGGCGGGAGGCCCGAATACAATGAGCAGTTCTTC. The variable domain in full, with the rest retrieved from reference TRBV18 and TRBJ2-1, is NAGVMQNPRHLVRRRGQEARLRCSPMKGHSHVYWYRQLPEEGLKFMVYLQKENIIDESGMPKERFSAEFPKEGPSILRIQQVVRGDSAAYFCASSPQLGGRPEYNEQFFGPGTRLTVL.

The J gene is TRBJ1-1, the V gene TRBV2; D gene uncertain. The CDR3 spans 15 residues. V lost 1 base and J 0 bases, leaving 9 bases between the germline ends. Germline values: CDR1 SNHLY, CDR2 FYNNEI. The CDR3 region is CASSEGAGMNTEAFF. CDR3 in DNA: TGTGCCAGCAGTGAAGGGGCAGGCATGAACACTGAAGCTTTCTTT.

Turning to this clone: Other nucleotide sequences in the sample specify the same CDR3. J is TRBJ1-1 and V is TRBV9; D perhaps matches TRBD1 (6 bases). Trimming removed 4 bases from V and 4 bases from J, with 17 bases in between. CDR3 length: 15 amino acids. The germline V gene encodes CDR1 SGDLS and CDR2 YYNGEE. CDR3 coding DNA: TGTGCCAGCAGCCCTAGTGGGGGAGGGGGCACTGAAGCTTTCTTT. It encodes CASSPSGGGGTEAFF.

This clone was observed once. The CDR3 reads CASSVTDRGNGYTF. The CDR3 bases are TGTGCCAGCAGCGTAACTGACAGGGGTAATGGCTACACCTTC. The J gene is TRBJ1-2, the V gene TRBV6-1; the match to TRBD1 covers 8 bases. CDR1 MNHNS and CDR2 SASEGT come from the germline V gene. Unmatched junction bases numbered 9, after V lost 6 bases and J lost 6 bases. The CDR3 runs 14 residues.

The CDR3 loop reads CASSFLRETQYF. DNA of the CDR3: TGTGCCAGCAGCTTCCTCCGGGAGACCCAGTACTTC. V usage is TRBV11-2 and J usage is TRBJ2-5; no clear D gene. This CDR3 is 12 amino acids long. V gave up 3 bases and J gave up 5 bases, with 7 bases separating them. Germline-derived CDR1 and CDR2 are SGHAT and FQNNGV.

This chain joins TRBV4-1 and TRBJ2-2; no definite D call. Germline V gene lookup returns CDR1 MGHRA and CDR2 YSYEKL. The CDR3 runs to 14 residues. V was cut by 6 bases and J by 7 bases, with 15 bases left in between. The CDR3 coding sequence is TGCGCCAGCAGTCCAGACACCTTGAACGGGGAGCTGTTTTTT. Translation: CASSPDTLNGELFF.

The chain joins TRBV7-2 to TRBJ2-1; 11 positions match TRBD2. Germline CDR1 SGHTA, CDR2 FQGNSA. Trimming at V came to 1 base and at J to 7 bases, leaving 3 bases not matched to a gene. This CDR3 comprises 15 residues. CDR3 bases: TGTGCCAGCAGCTTAGAACTAGCGGGAGCGAATGAGCAGTTCTTC. Residues: CASSLELAGANEQFF.

The chain recombines TRBV7-2 with TRBJ1-2; D uncertain. Between the trimmed V and J ends, which lost 1 base and 4 bases, there was a span of 13 bases. This CDR3 is built from 15 residues. Germline-derived CDR1 and CDR2 are SGHTA and FQGNSA. This chain's CDR3 is CASSLVQLPFYGYTF. The CDR3 coding sequence is TGTGCCAGCAGCTTAGTACAGTTACCGTTCTATGGCTACACCTTC.

The chain couples TRBV27 to TRBJ2-4; 8 nucleotides align to TRBD2. In germline, CDR1 is MNHEY, CDR2 SMNVEV (reference sequence). V lost 5 bases and J lost 12; bases outside the gene matches: 21. This CDR3 comprises 17 residues. The CDR3 sequence is CASSAGDSAGGTAPQYF. The CDR3 DNA reads as TGTGCCAGCAGTGCGGGAGATTCGGCGGGAGGAACGGCCCCTCAGTACTTC.

This chain links TRBV27 with TRBJ1-1; D possibly corresponds to TRBD1 (6 bases). The ends were cut back, 0 bases at V and 6 bases at J, with 14 bases in the middle. Germline V gene sequence: CDR1 MNHEY, CDR2 SMNVEV (reference sequence). The CDR3 length is 15 residues. CDR3 DNA sequence: TGTGCCAGCAGTTTATCCGGGGGGCTTTTCGCTGAAGCTTTCTTT. Its translation is CASSLSGGLFAEAFF.

V is TRBV9 and J is TRBJ1-1; TRBD1 is a possible D gene (6 bases). Germline lookup yields CDR1 SGDLS and CDR2 YYNGEE. The CDR3 length is 14 residues. V lost 2 bases, J lost 4 bases, and 12 bases lay in between. As DNA, the CDR3 is TGTGCCAGCAGCGTGTTACAGGGTATCACTGAAGCTTTCTTT. Its translation: CASSVLQGITEAFF.

The chain uses TRBV30 and TRBJ2-7, with TRBD1 matching over 7 bases. V dropped 0 bases and J dropped 3; count of bases not matched to a gene: 2. The CDR3 extends over 13 amino acids. Germline values: CDR1 GTSNPN, CDR2 SVGIG (reference sequence). CDR3 coding DNA: TGTGCCTGGAGTGTCCGGACAGGCTACGAGCAGTACTTC. As protein: CAWSVRTGYEQYF.

V usage is TRBV4-1 and J usage is TRBJ1-4; no clear D. V was shortened by 4 bases and J by 8 bases, with 17 bases between the two germline ends. From germline, CDR1 is MGHRA and CDR2 YSYEKL. The CDR3 contains 15 residues. CDR3 nucleotide sequence: TGCGCCAGCAGCCCAAAGTTTACGGCGGGCGAAAAACTGTTTTTT. Protein sequence: CASSPKFTAGEKLFF.